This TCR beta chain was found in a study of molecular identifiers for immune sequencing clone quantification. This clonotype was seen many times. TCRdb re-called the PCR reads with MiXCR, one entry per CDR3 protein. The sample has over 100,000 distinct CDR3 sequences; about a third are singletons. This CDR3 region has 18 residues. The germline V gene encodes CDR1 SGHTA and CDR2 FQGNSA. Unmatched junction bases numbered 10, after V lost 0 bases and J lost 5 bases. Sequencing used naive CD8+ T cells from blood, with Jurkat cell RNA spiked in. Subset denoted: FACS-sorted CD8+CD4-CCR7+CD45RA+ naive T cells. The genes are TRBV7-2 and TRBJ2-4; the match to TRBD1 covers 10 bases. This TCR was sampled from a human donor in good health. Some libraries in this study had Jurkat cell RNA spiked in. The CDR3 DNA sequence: TGTGCCAGCAGCTTAGCGGCCCACCGACAGGGGGCCGAAAACATTCAGTACTTC. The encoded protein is CASSLAAHRQGAENIQYF.